The clone carrying this T cell receptor beta chain occurred once. Its specificity is not known. The data were taken from a study of cytomegalovirus exposure and HLA in healthy donors. Study-level background: The approximately 710 first-cohort repertoires and the 120 or so validation repertoires shared the same platform, a later analysis reported.

Findings and limits, study-wide: In vitro data verified three CMV-associated chains as specific for CMV antigens. Cytomegalovirus association was assigned to about 150 TCR beta chains.

With 5 bases removed from V and 6 bases from J, the gap between germline ends came to 20 bases. This CDR3 is built from 16 residues. CDR1 and CDR2 (germline): SEHNR, FQNEAQ (reference sequence). The method was immunoSEQ multiplex PCR; TCRdb's version includes in-frame clones alone and lacks a portion of them. This sample carries hundreds of thousands of clones, about nine tenths of them seen once, and the ten largest clones take 0.65% to 0.95%. Donors came from a validation cohort of 95 to 150 subjects, distinct from the first 666-subject cohort. The receptor comes from a woman between 18 and 29 years old in good health and CMV-seronegative. Sequenced: PBMCs. The rearrangement joins TRBV7-9 to TRBJ2-1, with D possibly being TRBD1 (5 bases). The CDR3 nucleotides read TGTGCCAGCAGCGTAGACAGTGGATTTACTTCCAATGAGCAGTTCTTC. Translated: CASSVDSGFTSNEQFF.